The source of this TCR beta chain is a study of blood T cell repertoires in COVID-19. Study background: Researchers got acute and convalescent COVID-19 samples from the United States, Italy and Spain.

V lost 1 base and J 8 bases, leaving 19 bases between the germline ends. This CDR3 contains 16 residues. CDR1 and CDR2 from the germline V gene are SGDLS and YYNGEE. Authors' data handling: Estimation of nucleated cell counts was performed using reference gene primer amplification. TCRdb keeps only in-frame clones here, not all; method: immunoSEQ multiplex PCR. D and trimming come from the DNA, and the V and J calls and clone size come from that table. The data show some 200,000 clones, about 86% seen once. The chain is built from TRBV9 and TRBJ2-1; D is possibly TRBD2 (5 bases). The sequence was obtained from a woman in her sixties or seventies with acute or convalescent COVID-19. Sequenced: peripheral blood. CDR3 residues: CASSVFLGRGGDEQFF. The CDR3 region has the DNA TGTGCCAGCAGCGTATTTTTAGGTCGGGGTGGTGATGAGCAGTTCTTC.